These 26 T cell receptor beta chains originate from one sample sequenced in a study of CD8 T cells in Susac syndrome. With random hexamers, about 0.45 to 1 ug RNA was reverse transcribed. TCRdb called the immunoSEQ multiplex PCR reads again in MiXCR, with one record for every CDR3 protein. The sample yields about 180,000 distinct CDR3 sequences, just under 95% seen once. Sequenced: CD4+ T cells from PBMCs. Source of these receptors: a human donor with Susac syndrome.

The CDR3 region is CATSRRQENSYEQYF. In DNA form, the CDR3 reads TGTGCCACCAGCAGAAGACAGGAGAACTCCTACGAGCAGTACTTC. The gene calls are TRBV15 and TRBJ2-7; perhaps TRBD1 as D (6 bases). The V and J ends lost 2 bases and 0 bases respectively, with 11 bases between them. The CDR3 is made up of 15 amino acids. Germline lookup yields CDR1 LNHNV and CDR2 YYDKDF (reference sequence).

In nucleotides, the CDR3 is TGTGCCCTCAATCCGGGACTAGCGGGGATTAGAGATACGCAGTATTTT. It codes for CALNPGLAGIRDTQYF. The chain couples TRBV30 to TRBJ2-3; TRBD2 agrees at 13 bases. The CDR3 contains 16 residues. V lost 8 bases to trimming and J lost 5 bases; unmatched junction nucleotides: 13. CDR1 is GTSNPN and CDR2 is SVGIG in the germline V gene (reference sequence).

The chain is built from TRBV27 and TRBJ1-5; no definite D call. Germline CDR1 is MNHEY and CDR2 is SMNVEV (reference sequence). V was cut by 10 bases and J by 4 bases, with 5 bases left in between. This CDR3 has 10 amino acids. The DNA for the CDR3 is TGTGCCACCTCGAATCAGCCCCAGCATTTT. Its translation: CATSNQPQHF.

The chain couples TRBV20-1 to TRBJ1-1; D is uncertain. From germline, CDR1 is DFQATT and CDR2 SNEGSKA (reference sequence). The length of the CDR3 is 14 residues. The V gene lost 5 bases and the J gene lost 3 bases, with 16 bases spanning the gap. CDR3 protein: CSAFRSGRDTEAFF. In nucleotides, the CDR3 is TGCAGTGCTTTCCGTAGTGGGCGCGACACTGAAGCTTTCTTT.

The CDR3 nucleotides read TGTGCCAGCAGTGAACAGGGGGCTGGTAATGAAAAACTGTTTTTT. It is translated as CASSEQGAGNEKLFF. J is TRBJ1-4 and V is TRBV2, with 8 bases matching TRBD1. The CDR3 loop spans 15 amino acids. Unmatched junction bases numbered 3, after V lost 2 bases and J lost 4 bases. The germline CDR1 and CDR2 sequences are SNHLY and FYNNEI.

The V call is TRBV12-3 or TRBV12-4, the J call TRBJ2-1; 8 nucleotides line up with TRBD2. V lost 2 bases, J lost 6 bases, and 6 bases stayed unmatched. This CDR3 contains 15 residues. The CDR3 spells CASSLSGRARNEQFF. The CDR3 nucleotides read TGTGCCAGCAGTTTAAGCGGGAGAGCGCGCAATGAGCAGTTCTTC.

This rearrangement joins TRBV5-1 to TRBJ2-3, with D perhaps given as TRBD1 or TRBD2 (6 bases each). This CDR3 is built from 16 residues. The germline CDR1 and CDR2 sequences are SGHRS and YFSETQ. The V and J ends lost 2 bases and 2 bases respectively, with 15 bases between them. The CDR3 loop reads CASSFSRGAVTDTQYF. In DNA, the CDR3 is TGCGCCAGCAGCTTTTCGAGGGGGGCGGTCACAGATACGCAGTATTTT.

This chain uses TRBV29-1 with TRBJ2-2; D is perhaps TRBD2 (5 bases). This CDR3 is built from 12 residues. Trimming removed 6 bases at V and 5 bases at J, with 10 bases between. Per the germline V gene, CDR1 is SQVTM and CDR2 is ANQGSEA. The CDR3 DNA reads as TGCAGCGTCCAAACTAGTACCGGGGAGCTGTTTTTT. Translating it yields CSVQTSTGELFF.

In nucleotides, the CDR3 is TGTGCCAGCAGCCATCCCATTCCGAGCGGGAGTAGAGAGACCCAGTACTTC. Protein: CASSHPIPSGSRETQYF. The chain joins TRBV3-1 to TRBJ2-5; 8 nucleotides agree with TRBD2. Germline V CDR1 and CDR2: LGHDT, YNNKEL (reference sequence). The V segment lost 3 bases and the J segment 4 bases; nucleotides outside the gene matches: 13. This CDR3 has 17 residues.

The J gene is TRBJ1-4, the V gene TRBV5-1; 10 bases are a match to TRBD1. The CDR3 has 15 amino acids. The J segment lost 6 bases and the V segment lost 4 bases, leaving 6 bases of the junction unmatched. CDR1 and CDR2 from the germline V gene are SGHRS and YFSETQ. CDR3 residues: CASSIMTGGDEKLFF. The CDR3 nucleotides are TGCGCCAGCAGCATCATGACAGGGGGCGATGAAAAACTGTTTTTT.

This clonotype was detected once. J is TRBJ2-1 and V is TRBV11-2; TRBD1 agrees at 9 bases. J gave up 9 bases and V 0 bases, and 9 bases lay outside the gene matches. CDR3 length: 16 amino acids. CDR1 is SGHAT and CDR2 is FQNNGV in the germline V gene. The CDR3 region has the DNA TGTGCCAGCAGCTTAGATCGTACAGGGGGCTCGAGTGAGCAGTTCTTC. Its translation is CASSLDRTGGSSEQFF.

The J gene is TRBJ2-7, the V gene TRBV30; no definite D call. The V gene's germline CDR1 is GTSNPN and CDR2 SVGIG (reference sequence). Trimming pared 2 bases from V and 2 bases from J, leaving 4 bases between. This CDR3 comprises 11 residues. The CDR3 DNA reads as TGTGCCTGGAGTTCCGCCTACGAGCAGTACTTC. It yields the protein CAWSSAYEQYF.

V usage is TRBV6-2 or TRBV6-3 and J usage is TRBJ2-7; D gene unclear. The V gene's germline CDR1 is MNHEY and CDR2 SVGEGT. The ends were cut back, 2 bases at V and 4 bases at J, with 9 bases in the middle. The CDR3 covers 13 residues. As DNA, the CDR3 is TGTGCCAGCAGTTACGAGCGTCCTTACGAGCAGTACTTC. Its translation is CASSYERPYEQYF.

The chain carries TRBV30 and TRBJ1-5; TRBD1 matches at 7 bases. Germline assignment: CDR1 GTSNPN and CDR2 SVGIG (reference sequence). CDR3 length: 13 amino acids. The V and J ends lost 2 bases and 5 bases, in that order; junction bases with no gene match: 3. CDR3: CAWSPTGDQPQHF. The CDR3 DNA reads as TGTGCCTGGAGTCCCACAGGGGATCAGCCCCAGCATTTT.

The chain is built from TRBV7-9 and TRBJ2-4; perhaps TRBD2 as D (5 bases). V gave up 3 bases and J gave up 1 base, with 7 bases separating them. The length of the CDR3 is 14 residues. CDR1 and CDR2 from the germline V gene are SEHNR and FQNEAQ (reference sequence). The CDR3: CASSFRGAKNIQYF. In nucleotides, the CDR3 is TGTGCCAGCAGCTTCCGCGGGGCCAAAAACATTCAGTACTTC. The variable domain in full, completed from reference TRBV7-9 and TRBJ2-4, reads DTGVSQNPRHKITKRGQNVTFRCDPISEHNRLYWYRQTLGQGPEFLTYFQNEAQLEKSRLLSDRFSAERPKGSFSTLEIQRTEQGDSAMYLCASSFRGAKNIQYFGAGTRLSVL.

The rearrangement uses TRBV3-1 and TRBJ1-2; D unclear. CDR3 length: 16 amino acids. The V gene lost 4 bases and the J gene lost 8 bases, with 23 bases spanning the gap. Per the germline V gene, CDR1 is LGHDT and CDR2 is YNNKEL (reference sequence). For the CDR3, the DNA is TGTGCCAGCAGCCGCCTTCCGGCGGTAGGGAATCGGGGCTACACCTTC. Protein product: CASSRLPAVGNRGYTF.

The chain recombines TRBV14 with TRBJ2-7; D is undetermined. Germline V lookup: CDR1 SGHDN, CDR2 FVKESK. The V end lost 2 bases, the J end lost 5 bases, and 4 bases lay between the germline ends. The CDR3 spans 11 residues. The CDR3, as DNA: TGTGCCAGCAGCCAATCACACGAGCAGTACTTC. Residues: CASSQSHEQYF.

The chain recombines TRBV5-6 with TRBJ2-7; perhaps TRBD2 as D (6 bases). The germline V gene encodes CDR1 SGHDT and CDR2 YYEEEE. CDR3 length: 12 amino acids. Trimming cost V 1 base and J 7 bases, with 9 bases left between them. For the CDR3, the DNA is TGTGCCAGCAGCTTGTGGGGGAGGGAGCAGTACTTC. Protein: CASSLWGREQYF.

The chain combines TRBV7-2 with TRBJ2-7; possibly TRBD2 for D (6 bases). Trimming stripped 5 bases from V and 8 bases from J, with 19 bases between. The CDR3 extends over 14 amino acids. Germline CDR1 SGHTA, CDR2 FQGNSA. As DNA, the CDR3 is TGTGCCAGCAGCAAGTCGAGGGACTCCCTAAAGCAGTACTTC. As protein: CASSKSRDSLKQYF.

V and J are TRBV12-3 or TRBV12-4 and TRBJ1-4; D is perhaps TRBD1 (6 bases). This CDR3 is 13 amino acids long. V was trimmed by 5 bases and J by 7 bases, leaving 11 bases between them. CDR3 nucleotide sequence: TGTGCCAGCAGTGGGGGACACCTTGAAAAACTGTTTTTT. This translates into CASSGGHLEKLFF.

The chain employs TRBV3-1 and TRBJ2-2; 16 nucleotides agree with TRBD2. CDR3 length: 18 residues. From germline, CDR1 is LGHDT and CDR2 YNNKEL (reference sequence). Trimming took 4 bases from V and 1 from J; bases not matched to a gene: 3. This chain's CDR3 is CASSRGTSGGGNTGELFF. CDR3 sequence (DNA): TGTGCCAGCAGCCGTGGGACTAGCGGGGGGGGGAACACCGGGGAGCTGTTTTTT.

The chain is built from TRBV4-2 and TRBJ2-7; D is perhaps TRBD1 (5 bases). This CDR3 has 15 residues. Germline V gives CDR1 LGHNA, CDR2 YNFKEQ. Trimming removed 0 bases from V and 3 bases from J, with 12 bases in between. CDR3 protein: CASSQDLSQGYEQYF. CDR3 coding DNA: TGTGCCAGCAGCCAAGATCTGAGCCAGGGCTACGAGCAGTACTTC.

This chain joins TRBV6-2 or TRBV6-3 and TRBJ2-5; tentatively, D is TRBD2 (6 bases). The CDR3 runs 13 residues. V dropped 3 bases and J dropped 3 bases, with 8 bases sitting between them. From germline, CDR1 is MNHEY and CDR2 SVGEGT. The CDR3 sequence: CASSYGGKETQYF. In nucleotides, the CDR3 is TGTGCCAGCAGTTATGGGGGGAAAGAGACCCAGTACTTC.

The chain uses TRBV12-3 or TRBV12-4 and TRBJ2-3; D possibly corresponds to TRBD1 (6 bases). The CDR3 length is 14 residues. Trimming removed 5 bases from V and 0 bases from J, with 9 bases in between. The CDR3 is CASSTGHSTDTQYF. As DNA, the CDR3 is TGTGCCAGCAGTACGGGACACAGCACAGATACGCAGTATTTT.

V and J are TRBV28 and TRBJ2-5; tentatively, D is TRBD1 or TRBD2 (6 bases each). CDR3 size: 15 residues. Per the germline V gene, CDR1 is MDHEN and CDR2 is SYDVKM. Trimming took off 6 bases at V and 4 bases at J, with 18 bases between the two ends. The DNA of the CDR3 is TGTGCCAGCAGCCCTCTAGGGGGAGGAGGAGAGACCCAGTACTTC. Encoded protein: CASSPLGGGGETQYF.

The chain links TRBV30 to TRBJ1-1, with no clear D. V was pared by 1 base and J by 1 base, with 7 bases between. The CDR3 spans 13 residues. Germline CDR1 GTSNPN, CDR2 SVGIG (reference sequence). CDR3 amino acids: CAWSGHPNTEAFF. CDR3 sequence (DNA): TGTGCCTGGAGTGGGCATCCGAACACTGAAGCTTTCTTT.